The sequence of this T cell receptor beta chain was determined in a study of neurological immune-mediated disorders. CDR1 and CDR2 (germline): SGHDN, FVKESK. Germline trimming cut 4 bases from V and 8 bases from J; bases unmatched to any gene: 9. CDR3 length equals 16 residues. TCRdb processed the 5' RACE reads anew with MiXCR; each CDR3 protein has one entry. The table shows under 85,000 distinct CDR3 sequences, with 10% occurring only once. This clonotype was recorded at least ten times. The source material was PBMCs. This chain links TRBV14 with TRBJ2-1, with 12 bases aligning to TRBD2. The TCR was taken from a man in his forties in good health. In DNA, the CDR3 is TGTGCCAGCAGCCCCCTACTAGCGGGGGGCGGGTATGAGCAGTTCTTC. This codes for CASSPLLAGGGYEQFF.